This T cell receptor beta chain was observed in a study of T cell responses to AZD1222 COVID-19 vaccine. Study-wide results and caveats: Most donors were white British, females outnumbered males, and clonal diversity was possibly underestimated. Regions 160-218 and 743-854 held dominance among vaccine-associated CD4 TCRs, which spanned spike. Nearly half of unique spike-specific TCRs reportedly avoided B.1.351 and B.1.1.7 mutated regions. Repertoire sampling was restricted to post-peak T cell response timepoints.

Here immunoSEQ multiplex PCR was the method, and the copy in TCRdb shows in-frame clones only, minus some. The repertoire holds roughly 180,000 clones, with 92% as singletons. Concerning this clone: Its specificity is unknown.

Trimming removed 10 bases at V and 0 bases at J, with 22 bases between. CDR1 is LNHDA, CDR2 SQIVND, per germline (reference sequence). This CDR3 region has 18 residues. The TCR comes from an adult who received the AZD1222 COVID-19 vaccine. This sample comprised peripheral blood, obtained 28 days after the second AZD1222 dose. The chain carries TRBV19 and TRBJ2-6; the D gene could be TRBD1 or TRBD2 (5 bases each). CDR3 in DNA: TGTGCCACCAACTCAGAGGGGTCTCCCTACTCTGGGGCCAACGTCCTGACTTTC. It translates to CATNSEGSPYSGANVLTF.